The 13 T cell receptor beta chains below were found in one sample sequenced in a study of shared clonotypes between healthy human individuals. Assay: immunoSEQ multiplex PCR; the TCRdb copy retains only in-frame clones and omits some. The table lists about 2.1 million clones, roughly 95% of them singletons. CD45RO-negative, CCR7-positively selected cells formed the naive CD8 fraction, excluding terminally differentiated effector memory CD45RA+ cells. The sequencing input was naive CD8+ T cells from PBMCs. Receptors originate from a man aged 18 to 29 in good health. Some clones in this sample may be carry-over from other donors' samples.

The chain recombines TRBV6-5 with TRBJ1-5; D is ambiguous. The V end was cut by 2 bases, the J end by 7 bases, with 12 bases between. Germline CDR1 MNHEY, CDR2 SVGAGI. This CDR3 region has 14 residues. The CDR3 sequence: CASSYTEGGQPQHF. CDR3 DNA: TGTGCCAGCAGTTACACTGAGGGCGGGCAGCCCCAGCATTTT.

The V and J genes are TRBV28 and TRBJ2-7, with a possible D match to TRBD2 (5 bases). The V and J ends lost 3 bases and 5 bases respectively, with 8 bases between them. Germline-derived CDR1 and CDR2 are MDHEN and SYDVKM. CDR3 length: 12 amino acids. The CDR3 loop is CASSFRSDEQYF. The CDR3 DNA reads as TGTGCCAGCAGTTTTCGTAGCGACGAGCAGTACTTC.

Here the CDR3 reads CASRGQGWTKNIQYF. In DNA form, the CDR3 reads TGTGCCAGCAGGGGACAGGGTTGGACCAAAAACATTCAGTACTTC. The chain carries TRBV6-1 and TRBJ2-4; 9 bases are shared with TRBD1. There are 15 residues in the CDR3. The V gene's germline CDR1 is MNHNS and CDR2 SASEGT. Trimming at V came to 6 bases and at J to 2 bases, leaving 5 bases not matched to a gene.

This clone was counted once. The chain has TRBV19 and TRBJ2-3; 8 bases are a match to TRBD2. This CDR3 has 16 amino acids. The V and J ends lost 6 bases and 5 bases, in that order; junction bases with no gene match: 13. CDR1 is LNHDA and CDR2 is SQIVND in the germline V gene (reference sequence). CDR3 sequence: CASSSGLGTSGDTQYF. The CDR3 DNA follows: TGTGCCAGTAGCTCGGGCCTCGGGACTAGTGGAGATACGCAGTATTTT.

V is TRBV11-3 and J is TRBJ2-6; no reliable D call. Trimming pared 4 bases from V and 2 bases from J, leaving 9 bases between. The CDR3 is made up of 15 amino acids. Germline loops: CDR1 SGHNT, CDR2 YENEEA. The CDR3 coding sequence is TGTGCCAGCAGCTCATGGACCGCTGGGGCCAACGTCCTGACTTTC. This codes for CASSSWTAGANVLTF. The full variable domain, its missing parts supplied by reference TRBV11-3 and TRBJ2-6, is EAGVVQSPRYKIIEKKQPVAFWCNPISGHNTLYWYLQNLGQGPELLIRYENEEAVDDSQLPKDRFSAERLKGVDSTLKIQPAELGDSAVYLCASSSWTAGANVLTFGAGSRLTVL.

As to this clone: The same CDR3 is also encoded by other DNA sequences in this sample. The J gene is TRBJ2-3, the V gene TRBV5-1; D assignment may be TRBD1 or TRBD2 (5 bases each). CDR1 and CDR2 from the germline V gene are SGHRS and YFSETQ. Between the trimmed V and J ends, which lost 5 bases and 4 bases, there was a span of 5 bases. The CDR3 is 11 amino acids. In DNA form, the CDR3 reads TGCGCCAGCAGGGGGGCAGATACGCAGTATTTT. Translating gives CASRGADTQYF.

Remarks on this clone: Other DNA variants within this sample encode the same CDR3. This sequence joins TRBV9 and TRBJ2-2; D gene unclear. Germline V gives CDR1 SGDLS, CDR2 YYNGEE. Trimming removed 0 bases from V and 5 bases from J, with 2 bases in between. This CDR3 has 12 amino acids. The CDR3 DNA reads TGTGCCAGCAGCGTAGATACCGGGGAGCTGTTTTTT. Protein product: CASSVDTGELFF.

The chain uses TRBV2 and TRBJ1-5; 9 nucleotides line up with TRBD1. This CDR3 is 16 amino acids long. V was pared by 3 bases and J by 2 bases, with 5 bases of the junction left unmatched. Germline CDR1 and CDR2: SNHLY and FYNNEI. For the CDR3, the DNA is TGTGCCAGCAGTGATAACAGGGGGCAAGGCAATCAGCCCCAGCATTTT. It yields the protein CASSDNRGQGNQPQHF.

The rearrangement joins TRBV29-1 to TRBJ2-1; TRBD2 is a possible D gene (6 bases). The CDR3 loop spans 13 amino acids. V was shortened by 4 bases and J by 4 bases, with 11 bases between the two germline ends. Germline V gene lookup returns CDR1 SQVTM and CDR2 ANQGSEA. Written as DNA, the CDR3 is TGCAGCGTTGCGGGAGTGGGGTACAATGAGCAGTTCTTC. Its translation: CSVAGVGYNEQFF.

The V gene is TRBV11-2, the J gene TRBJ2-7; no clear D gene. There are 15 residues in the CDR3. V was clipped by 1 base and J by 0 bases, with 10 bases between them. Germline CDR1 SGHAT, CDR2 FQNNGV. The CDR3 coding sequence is TGTGCCAGCAGCTTAGGGGCAGTGAGCTCCTACGAGCAGTACTTC. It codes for CASSLGAVSSYEQYF. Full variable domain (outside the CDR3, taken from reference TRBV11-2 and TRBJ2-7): EAGVAQSPRYKIIEKRQSVAFWCNPISGHATLYWYQQILGQGPKLLIQFQNNGVVDDSQLPKDRFSAERLKGVDSTLKIQPAKLEDSAVYLCASSLGAVSSYEQYFGPGTRLTVT.

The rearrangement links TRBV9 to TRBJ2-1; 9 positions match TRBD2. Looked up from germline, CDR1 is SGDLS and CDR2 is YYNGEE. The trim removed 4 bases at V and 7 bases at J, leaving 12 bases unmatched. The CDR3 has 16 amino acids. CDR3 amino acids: CASSLQPGLASNEQFF. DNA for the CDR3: TGTGCCAGCAGCCTCCAGCCGGGACTAGCTTCAAATGAGCAGTTCTTC. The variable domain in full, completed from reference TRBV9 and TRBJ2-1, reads DSGVTQTPKHLITATGQRVTLRCSPRSGDLSVYWYQQSLDQGLQFLIQYYNGEERAKGNILERFSAQQFPDLHSELNLSSLELGDSALYFCASSLQPGLASNEQFFGPGTRLTVL.

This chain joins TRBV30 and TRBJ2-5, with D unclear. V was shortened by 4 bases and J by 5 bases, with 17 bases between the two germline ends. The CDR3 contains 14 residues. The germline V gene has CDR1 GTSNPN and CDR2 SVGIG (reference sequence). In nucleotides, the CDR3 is TGTGCCTGGAATTTTCTTGGGTATAGGGAGACCCAGTACTTC. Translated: CAWNFLGYRETQYF.

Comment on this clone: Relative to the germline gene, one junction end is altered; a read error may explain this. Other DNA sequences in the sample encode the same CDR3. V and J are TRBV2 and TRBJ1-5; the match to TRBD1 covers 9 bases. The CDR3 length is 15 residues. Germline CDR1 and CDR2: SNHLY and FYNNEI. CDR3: CASREDRGSNQPQHF. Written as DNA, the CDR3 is TGTGCCAGCAGAGAAGACAGGGGGTCAAATCAGCCCCAGCATTTT.